A few counts support the clone carrying this T cell receptor (beta chain). The antigen is undetermined. The entry originates in a study of cytotoxic CD8 clonotypes in ibrutinib-treated CLL. Study details: Partial response was seen in approximately 24 patients and complete response in 2; after median around 69 months, about 14 stayed remitted, around twelve progressed.

Whole-study findings and limits: Clonality went up at the time of ibrutinib response, stayed stable in sustained remission, and later dropped back toward its baseline level at progression.

A 1 in 200,000 to 1 in 1 million T cell depth was the sequencing target. Here immunoSEQ multiplex PCR was the method, and the copy in TCRdb shows in-frame clones only, minus some. The sample has about 68,000 clones; about two thirds are singletons. There are 14 residues in the CDR3. The germline gives CDR1 LNHDA, CDR2 SQIVND (reference sequence). With 4 bases removed from V and 9 bases from J, the gap between germline ends came to 16 bases. This chain uses TRBV19 with TRBJ2-1; D perhaps matches TRBD2 (6 bases). The input for sequencing was PBMCs, taken after 12 months of ibrutinib treatment. The TCR was taken from a human donor with chronic lymphocytic leukemia. The CDR3 sequence: CASSNGPTGGEQFF. The CDR3 DNA sequence: TGTGCCAGTAGTAACGGACCGACCGGGGGTGAGCAGTTCTTC.